Detailed here is one T cell receptor beta chain. No antigen is known for it. One base away there is no much larger clone; base qualities are not given. Library preparation used 5' RACE. The sequencing machine was an Illumina HiSeq 2500. A second PCR of roughly 6 to 12 cycles was performed with a sample-barcoded 5' primer and a J-beta primer mix. A template-switch 5' adaptor carrying 12 random nucleotides introduced a unique molecular identifier onto each TCR beta cDNA molecule. Each sample yielded at least 3 million CDR3-containing paired-end reads. The Mint cDNA synthesis kit, primed by a TRBC-specific oligonucleotide, was used to synthesize first-strand cDNA from all RNA. Following uracil-DNA glycosylase treatment, all cDNA underwent a first 18-cycle PCR with the universal primers M1SS and BC2_uni_R. The source study handled its data this way. For normalization, 1 million high-quality reads, each with a distinct molecular identifier, were randomly selected from each sample. Reads with shared molecular identifiers were discarded instead of being binned into consensus sequences. MiTCR, run with a Q25 quality threshold and the strictest error-elimination algorithm, handled CDR3 identification, clonotype clustering and error correction. A nonparametric unseen species model with Euler transformation was used to estimate lower-bound total TCR beta diversity. The public reads were reanalyzed by TCRdb: fastp trimming at Q25, MiXCR alignment, in-frame beta chains only. When rows share a CDR3 protein, they turn into one entry using the most common DNA and genes. The V and J calls follow TCRdb's processing rather than the paper's. The sample table holds about 800,000 distinct CDR3 sequences, of which 25% were seen once. The ten largest account for more than 3% of the sample.

The source of the sample is a study of blood T cells in healthy people across ages (dated by TCRdb to between 2015 and 2016). With regard to the full study: In model experiments, roughly one uniquely barcoded TCR beta cDNA molecule per two T cells was captured by template switching. Donors were grouped into four age groups: young (average roughly 16 years), middle-aged (39), aged (about 59) and long-lived (about 89). The study analyzed two additional independent replicas of 1 million unique cDNA reads from the same blood draw for two donors, one aged 18 to 29 and one aged 80 or older. Age-related changes in TCR beta repertoire diversity were measured in the study by deep sequencing normalized with unique cDNA molecular identifiers. Points the paper makes about the study in general: The CMV infection status of donors was not known, potentially confounding age-related changes in expanded clonotypes. Compared with the aged group, the long-lived group had more naive CD4+ T cells, fewer expanded clones and increased TCR diversity, suggesting age selection. Estimates of total diversity based on one million sequenced T cells were regarded as lower bounds and as underestimates. Observed TCR beta diversity per million T cells fell roughly linearly with age, and a significant reduction was already apparent by age around 40. Bulk unsorted PBMC profiling prevented conclusive comparison of naive and antigen-experienced compartments. The percentage of naive T cells measured by flow cytometry correlated strongly with observed TCR beta diversity.

Systemically healthy Caucasian individuals from Russia, 35 to 40 in total and aged about 6 to 90 years, were included as donors. Each donor gave 8.5 to 10 milliliters of peripheral blood, collected into EDTA-treated Vacutainer tubes. Ficoll-Paque density-gradient centrifugation was used to isolate PBMCs, with at least 7 million obtained per sample. Trizol reagent was used to extract total RNA from PBMCs, with at least 5.5 micrograms per sample. For every donor, flow cytometry on a PBMC aliquot measured the percentage of naive CD45RAhigh/CD27high T cells. The data were also submitted as part of a second study, on T cells of mothers and their children. As the second publication notes: The donors were nine systemically healthy Caucasian individuals, made up of three mothers and their six children. cDNA synthesis used all of the extracted RNA, with 1.5 ug of RNA in each 15 ul reaction. In the second PCR, the M1S primer added sample barcodes and 2-4 random nucleotides. More than 8.5 million TCR beta CDR3 reads were obtained from each mother, and about 3 million reads were obtained from each child. Thymic selection similarly shapes TCR recombination output in related and unrelated pairs, with minor effect from inherited differences. Normalized repertoire overlap was always slightly but never significantly higher in related than unrelated mother-child pairs. No persistent microchimeric T cell clones were found, with a detection sensitivity of approximately 110 clones per million clonotypes. The study used deep NGS to compare TCR beta repertoires of mothers and children, seeking features distinguishing related mother-child pairs from unrelated individuals. Mothers averaged 40 +/- 4 years of age and children averaged about 10 +/- 4 years. Libraries were sequenced on Illumina HiSeq 2000 with 100+100 nt paired-end reads after adapter ligation with NEBNext reagents. To prevent cross-contamination, the mother and child libraries were prepared a month apart and were sequenced in separate runs. Each donor had between about 450,000 and 2,100,000 distinct TCR beta clonotypes identified. Naive TCR beta clonotypes were estimated from low-frequency clonotypes matched to each donor's FACS-determined naive share, without sorting.

This sequence was found in a boy aged 5-17 years in good health. Input material: blood.

The nucleotide sequence reads as follows: TGTGCCAGCAGCCCCGGGACAGTCTTCACAGATACGCAGTATTTT. This sequence encodes CASSPGTVFTDTQYF. The V gene is TRBV7-2 and the J gene is TRBJ2-3; TRBD1 lines up with 7 middle nucleotides. The CDR3 has 15 amino acids, counting the end cysteine and phenylalanine. Of all the DNA, just the CDR3 is kept, 45 bases in frame from base 1. The germline V gene yields SGHTA for CDR1 and FQGNSA for CDR2. Ends trimmed: V by 5 bases, J by 2 bases; bases unmatched to a gene: 7.